This T cell receptor (beta chain) was observed in a study of immune cell composition in non-small cell lung cancer. Study-wide context: Histologic subtype was mainly adenocarcinoma or squamous cell carcinoma. Findings and caveats of the study: Top 10 clone scores and clonality were higher in squamous than adenocarcinoma.

Libraries were prepared by immunoSEQ multiplex PCR; TCRdb keeps only in-frame clonotypes and omits some of them. Of about 13,000 clones in the sample, roughly 74% were seen once. The V gene's germline CDR1 is LGHNA and CDR2 YNFKEQ. CDR3 size: 15 residues. The trim removed 4 bases at V and 4 bases at J, leaving 4 bases unmatched. Regarding this clone: The antigen is not known.

The sequencing sample was made of lung tumor tissue. This sequence joins TRBV4-2 and TRBJ2-7; the match to TRBD2 covers 13 bases. This receptor was obtained from a human donor with non-small cell lung cancer. CDR3 in DNA: TGTGCCAGCAGCCCCACTAGCGGGGGGGTGTACGAGCAGTACTTC. Its protein product is CASSPTSGGVYEQYF.